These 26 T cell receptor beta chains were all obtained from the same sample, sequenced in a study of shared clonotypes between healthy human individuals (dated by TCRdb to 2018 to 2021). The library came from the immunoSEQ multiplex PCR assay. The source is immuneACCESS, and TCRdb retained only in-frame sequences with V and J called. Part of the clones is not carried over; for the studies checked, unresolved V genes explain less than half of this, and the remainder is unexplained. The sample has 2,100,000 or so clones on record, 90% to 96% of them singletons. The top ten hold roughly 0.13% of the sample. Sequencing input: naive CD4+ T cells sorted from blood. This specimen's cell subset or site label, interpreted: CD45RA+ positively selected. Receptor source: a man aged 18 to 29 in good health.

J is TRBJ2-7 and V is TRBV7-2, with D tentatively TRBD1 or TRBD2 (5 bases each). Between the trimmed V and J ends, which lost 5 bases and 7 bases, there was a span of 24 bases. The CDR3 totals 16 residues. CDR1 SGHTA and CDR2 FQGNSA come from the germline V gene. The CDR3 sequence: CASSQRFGQPQGEQYF. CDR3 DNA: TGTGCCAGCAGCCAGCGGTTCGGTCAACCCCAGGGAGAGCAGTACTTC. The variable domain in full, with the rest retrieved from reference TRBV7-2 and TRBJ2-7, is GAGVSQSPSNKVTEKGKDVELRCDPISGHTALYWYRQSLGQGLEFLIYFQGNSAPDKSGLPSDRFSAERTGGSVSTLTIQRTQQEDSAVYLCASSQRFGQPQGEQYFGPGTRLTVT.

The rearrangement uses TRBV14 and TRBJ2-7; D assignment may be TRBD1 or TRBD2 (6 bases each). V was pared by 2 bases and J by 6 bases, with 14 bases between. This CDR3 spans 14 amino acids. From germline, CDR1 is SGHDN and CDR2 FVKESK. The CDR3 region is CASSQRYREVEQYF. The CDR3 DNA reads TGTGCCAGCAGCCAAAGATACAGGGAGGTCGAGCAGTACTTC.

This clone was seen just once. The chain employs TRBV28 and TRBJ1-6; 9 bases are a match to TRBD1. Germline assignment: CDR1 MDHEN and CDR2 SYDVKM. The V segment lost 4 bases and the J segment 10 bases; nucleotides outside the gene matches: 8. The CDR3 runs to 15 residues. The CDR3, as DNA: TGTGCCAGCAGTTCCGTACAGGGGGCGCGCTCACCCCTCCACTTT. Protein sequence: CASSSVQGARSPLHF.

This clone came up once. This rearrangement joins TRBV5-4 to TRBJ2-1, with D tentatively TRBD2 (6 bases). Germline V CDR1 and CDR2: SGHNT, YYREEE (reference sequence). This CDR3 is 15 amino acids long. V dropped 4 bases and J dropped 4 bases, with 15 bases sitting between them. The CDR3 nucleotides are TGTGCCAGCAGCCCGGGCGCCGGGACTTACAATGAGCAGTTCTTC. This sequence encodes CASSPGAGTYNEQFF.

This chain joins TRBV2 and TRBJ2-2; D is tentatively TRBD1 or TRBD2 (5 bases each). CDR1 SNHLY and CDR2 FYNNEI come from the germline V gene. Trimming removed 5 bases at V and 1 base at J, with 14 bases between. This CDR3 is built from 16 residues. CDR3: CASSLGRILNTGELFF. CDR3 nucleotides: TGTGCCAGCAGTCTGGGACGGATATTGAACACCGGGGAGCTGTTTTTT.

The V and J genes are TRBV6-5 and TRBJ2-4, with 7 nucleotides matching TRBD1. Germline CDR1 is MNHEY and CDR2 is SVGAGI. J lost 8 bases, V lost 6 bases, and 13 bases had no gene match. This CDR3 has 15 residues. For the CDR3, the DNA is TGTGCCAGCAGGACAATACAGGGGTCGGGATACATTCAGTACTTC. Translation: CASRTIQGSGYIQYF.

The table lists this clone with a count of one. The CDR3 here is CASSYSPADTDTQYF. The CDR3 DNA follows: TGTGCCAGCAGTTACAGCCCCGCCGACACAGATACGCAGTATTTT. The V and J genes are TRBV6-5 and TRBJ2-3; no reliable D call. This CDR3 contains 15 residues. CDR1 and CDR2 (germline): MNHEY, SVGAGI. V lost 2 bases to trimming and J lost 2 bases, with 11 bases between them.

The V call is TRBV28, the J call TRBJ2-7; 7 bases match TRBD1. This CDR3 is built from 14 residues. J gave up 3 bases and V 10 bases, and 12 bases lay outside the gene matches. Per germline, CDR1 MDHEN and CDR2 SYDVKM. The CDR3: CATTRDSLHYEQYF. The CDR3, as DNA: TGTGCCACCACCCGGGACAGCTTACACTACGAGCAGTACTTC.

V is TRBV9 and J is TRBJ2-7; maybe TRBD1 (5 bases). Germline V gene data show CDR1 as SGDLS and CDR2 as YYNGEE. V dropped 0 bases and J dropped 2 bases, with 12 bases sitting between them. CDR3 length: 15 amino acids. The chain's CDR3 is CASSVGQQPTYEQYF. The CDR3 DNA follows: TGTGCCAGCAGCGTAGGACAGCAACCTACCTACGAGCAGTACTTC. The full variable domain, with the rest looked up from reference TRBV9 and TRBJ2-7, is DSGVTQTPKHLITATGQRVTLRCSPRSGDLSVYWYQQSLDQGLQFLIQYYNGEERAKGNILERFSAQQFPDLHSELNLSSLELGDSALYFCASSVGQQPTYEQYFGPGTRLTVT.

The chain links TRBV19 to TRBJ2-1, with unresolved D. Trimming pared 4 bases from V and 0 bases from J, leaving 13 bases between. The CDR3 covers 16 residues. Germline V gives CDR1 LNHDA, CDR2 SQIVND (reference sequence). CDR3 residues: CASSNPTPDSYNEQFF. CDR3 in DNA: TGTGCCAGTAGTAACCCCACCCCGGACTCCTACAATGAGCAGTTCTTC.

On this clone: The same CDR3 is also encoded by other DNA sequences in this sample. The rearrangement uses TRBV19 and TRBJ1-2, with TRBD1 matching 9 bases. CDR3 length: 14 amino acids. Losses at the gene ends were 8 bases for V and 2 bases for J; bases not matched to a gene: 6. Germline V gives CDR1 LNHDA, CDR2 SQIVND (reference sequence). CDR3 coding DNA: TGTGCCAGTCGTCCCGGGACAGGGAACTATGGCTACACCTTC. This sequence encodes CASRPGTGNYGYTF.

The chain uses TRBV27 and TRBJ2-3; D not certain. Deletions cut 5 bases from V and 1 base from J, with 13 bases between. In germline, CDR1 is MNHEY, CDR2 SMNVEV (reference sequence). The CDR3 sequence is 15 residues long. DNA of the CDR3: TGTGCCAGCAGTCCGGAACAGACTGGCACAGATACGCAGTATTTT. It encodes CASSPEQTGTDTQYF.

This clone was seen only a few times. The CDR3 is CASWDGGFNTEAFF. The CDR3, as DNA: TGTGCCTCGTGGGACGGAGGATTTAACACTGAAGCTTTCTTT. The V call is TRBV10-3, the J call TRBJ1-1; tentative D call: TRBD1 (5 bases). The CDR3 covers 14 residues. CDR1 and CDR2 from the germline V gene are ENHRY and SYGVKD. V was cut by 11 bases and J by 2 bases, with 18 bases left in between.

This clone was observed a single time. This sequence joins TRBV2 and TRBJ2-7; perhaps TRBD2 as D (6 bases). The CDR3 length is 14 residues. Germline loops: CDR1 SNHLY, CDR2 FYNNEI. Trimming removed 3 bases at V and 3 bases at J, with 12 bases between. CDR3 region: CASSEFWGGYEQYF. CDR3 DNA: TGTGCCAGCAGTGAGTTTTGGGGAGGCTACGAGCAGTACTTC.

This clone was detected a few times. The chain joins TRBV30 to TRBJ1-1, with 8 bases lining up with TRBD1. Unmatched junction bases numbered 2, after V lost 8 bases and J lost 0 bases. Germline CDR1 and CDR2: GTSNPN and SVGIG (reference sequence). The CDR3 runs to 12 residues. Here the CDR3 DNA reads TGTGCCGGGGACAGGCTGAACACTGAAGCTTTCTTT. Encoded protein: CAGDRLNTEAFF.

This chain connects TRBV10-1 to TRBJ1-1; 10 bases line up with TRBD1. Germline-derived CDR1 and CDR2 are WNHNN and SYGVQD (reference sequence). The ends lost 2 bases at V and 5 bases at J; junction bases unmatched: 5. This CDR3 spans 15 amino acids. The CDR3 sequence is CASSEGTGVSTEAFF. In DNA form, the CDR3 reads TGCGCCAGCAGTGAGGGGACAGGGGTATCTACTGAAGCTTTCTTT.

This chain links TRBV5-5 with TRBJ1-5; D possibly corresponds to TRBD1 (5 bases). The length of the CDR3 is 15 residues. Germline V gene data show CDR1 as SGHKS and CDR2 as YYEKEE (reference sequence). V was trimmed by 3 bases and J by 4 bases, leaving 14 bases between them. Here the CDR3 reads CASSWGHEGNQPQHF. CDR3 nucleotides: TGTGCCAGCAGCTGGGGCCATGAGGGAAATCAGCCCCAGCATTTT. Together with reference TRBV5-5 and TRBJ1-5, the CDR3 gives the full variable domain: DAGVTQSPTHLIKTRGQQVTLRCSPISGHKSVSWYQQVLGQGPQFIFQYYEKEERGRGNFPDRFSARQFPNYSSELNVNALLLGDSALYLCASSWGHEGNQPQHFGDGTRLSIL.

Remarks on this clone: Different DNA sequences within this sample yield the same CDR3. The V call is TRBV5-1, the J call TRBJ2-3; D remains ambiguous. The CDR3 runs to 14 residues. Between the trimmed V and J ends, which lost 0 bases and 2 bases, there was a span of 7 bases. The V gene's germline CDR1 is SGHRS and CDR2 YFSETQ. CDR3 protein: CASSLGLSTDTQYF. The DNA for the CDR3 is TGCGCCAGCAGCTTGGGACTTTCCACAGATACGCAGTATTTT.

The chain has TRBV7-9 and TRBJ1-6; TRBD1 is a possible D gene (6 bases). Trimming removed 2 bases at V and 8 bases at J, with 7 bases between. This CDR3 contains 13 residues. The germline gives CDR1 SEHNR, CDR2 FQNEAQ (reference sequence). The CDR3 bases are TGTGCCAGCAGCTTAAGGGGGGATTCACCCCTCCACTTT. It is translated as CASSLRGDSPLHF.

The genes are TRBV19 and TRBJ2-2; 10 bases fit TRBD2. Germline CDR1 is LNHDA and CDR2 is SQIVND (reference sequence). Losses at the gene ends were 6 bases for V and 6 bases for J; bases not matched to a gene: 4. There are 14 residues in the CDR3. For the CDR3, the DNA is TGTGCCAGTAGAACTAGCGGGAATTCCGGGGAGCTGTTTTTT. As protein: CASRTSGNSGELFF.

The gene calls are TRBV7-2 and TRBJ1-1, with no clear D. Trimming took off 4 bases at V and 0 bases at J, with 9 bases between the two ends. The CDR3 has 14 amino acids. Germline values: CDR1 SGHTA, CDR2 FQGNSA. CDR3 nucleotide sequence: TGTGCCAGCAGCTCGACCTCATTGAACACTGAAGCTTTCTTT. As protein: CASSSTSLNTEAFF. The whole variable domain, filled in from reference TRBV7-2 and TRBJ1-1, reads GAGVSQSPSNKVTEKGKDVELRCDPISGHTALYWYRQSLGQGLEFLIYFQGNSAPDKSGLPSDRFSAERTGGSVSTLTIQRTQQEDSAVYLCASSSTSLNTEAFFGQGTRLTVV.

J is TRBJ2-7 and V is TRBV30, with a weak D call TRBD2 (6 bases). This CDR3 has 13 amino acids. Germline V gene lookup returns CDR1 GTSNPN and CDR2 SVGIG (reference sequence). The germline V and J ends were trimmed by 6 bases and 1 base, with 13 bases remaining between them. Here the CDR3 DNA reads TGTGCCTGCAACAGGCGGGAATCCTACGAGCAGTACTTC. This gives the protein CACNRRESYEQYF. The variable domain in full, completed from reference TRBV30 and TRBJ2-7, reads SQTIHQWPATLVQPVGSPLSLECTVEGTSNPNLYWYRQAAGRGLQLLFYSVGIGQISSEVPQNLSASRPQDRQFILSSKKLLLSDSGFYLCACNRRESYEQYFGPGTRLTVT.

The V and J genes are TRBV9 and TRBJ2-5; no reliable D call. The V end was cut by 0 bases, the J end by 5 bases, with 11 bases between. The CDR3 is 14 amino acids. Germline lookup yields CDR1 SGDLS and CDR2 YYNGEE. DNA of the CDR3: TGTGCCAGCAGCGTAGTGGTCGCCGGCGAGACCCAGTACTTC. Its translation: CASSVVVAGETQYF.

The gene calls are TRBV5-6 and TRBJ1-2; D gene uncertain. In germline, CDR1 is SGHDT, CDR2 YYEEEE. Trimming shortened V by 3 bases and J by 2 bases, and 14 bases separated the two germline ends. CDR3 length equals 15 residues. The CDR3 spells CASSSDTGRNYGYTF. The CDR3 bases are TGTGCCAGCAGCTCCGACACCGGTAGGAACTATGGCTACACCTTC.

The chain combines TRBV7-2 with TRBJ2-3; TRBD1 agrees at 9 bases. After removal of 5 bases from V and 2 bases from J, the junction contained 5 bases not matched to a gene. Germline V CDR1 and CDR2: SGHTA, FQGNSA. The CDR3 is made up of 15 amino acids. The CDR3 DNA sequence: TGTGCCAGCAGCACACAGGGGGCGTACACAGATACGCAGTATTTT. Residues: CASSTQGAYTDTQYF.

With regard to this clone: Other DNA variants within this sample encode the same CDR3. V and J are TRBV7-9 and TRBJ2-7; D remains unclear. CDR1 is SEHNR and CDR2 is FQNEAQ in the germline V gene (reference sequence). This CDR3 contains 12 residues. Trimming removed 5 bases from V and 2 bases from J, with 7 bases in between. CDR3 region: CASSRTPYEQYF. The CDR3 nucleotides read TGTGCCAGCAGCCGGACGCCCTACGAGCAGTACTTC.